What follows are 28 T cell receptor beta chains derived from one specimen sequenced in a study of cytotoxic CD8 clonotypes in ibrutinib-treated CLL. Assay used: immunoSEQ multiplex PCR; TCRdb lists only in-frame clones, some missing. The data contain roughly 190,000 clones, around 72% of them singletons. Source: PBMCs, taken after 24 months of ibrutinib treatment. Source of these receptors: a human donor with chronic lymphocytic leukemia.

The V gene is TRBV9, the J gene TRBJ2-7, with D perhaps being TRBD1 or TRBD2 (8 bases each). Germline loops: CDR1 SGDLS, CDR2 YYNGEE. CDR3 length: 15 amino acids. V was trimmed by 2 bases and J by 6 bases, leaving 18 bases between them. CDR3 nucleotide sequence: TGTGCCAGCAGCGTCGGTAGCGGGACAGGAGGCGAGCAGTACTTC. Its translation: CASSVGSGTGGEQYF.

This clone was picked up a small number of times. CDR3 loop: CASSPRTFRGIQYF. In DNA, the CDR3 is TGTGCCAGTAGTCCAAGGACATTCAGGGGCATTCAGTACTTC. The chain uses TRBV19 and TRBJ2-4, with D possibly being TRBD1 (6 bases). The CDR3 consists of 14 residues. V was shortened by 5 bases and J by 9 bases, with 17 bases between the two germline ends. Germline V gene sequence: CDR1 LNHDA, CDR2 SQIVND (reference sequence).

The genes are TRBV7-2 and TRBJ2-1; D might be TRBD2 (6 bases). Germline V gives CDR1 SGHTA, CDR2 FQGNSA. V was trimmed by 2 bases and J by 5 bases, leaving 19 bases between them. The CDR3 is made up of 17 amino acids. For the CDR3, the DNA is TGTGCCAGCAGCTTATCTTATTCGGTCGCTAGCGACAATGAGCAGTTCTTC. As protein: CASSLSYSVASDNEQFF.

V gene TRBV5-4 combines with J gene TRBJ1-1, with 10 bases identical to TRBD1. Germline trimming cut 4 bases from V and 1 base from J; bases unmatched to any gene: 7. CDR3 length: 16 residues. Germline lookup yields CDR1 SGHNT and CDR2 YYREEE (reference sequence). The CDR3 here is CASSPRTGGANTEAFF. The CDR3 bases are TGTGCCAGCAGCCCACGGACAGGGGGTGCGAACACTGAAGCTTTCTTT.

This chain links TRBV29-1 with TRBJ2-1; D perhaps matches TRBD1 (5 bases). Trimming took 4 bases from V and 6 from J, leaving 13 bases between them. CDR3 length equals 13 residues. Germline V gene sequence: CDR1 SQVTM, CDR2 ANQGSEA. As DNA, the CDR3 is TGCAGCGTTGGCCAGGGCGTGGGCAATGAGCAGTTCTTC. Protein: CSVGQGVGNEQFF.

The chain employs TRBV29-1 and TRBJ2-7; D may be TRBD1 (5 bases). Germline CDR1 is SQVTM and CDR2 is ANQGSEA. V lost 4 bases and J 5 bases, leaving 15 bases between the germline ends. The CDR3 totals 13 residues. This CDR3 reads CSVAEGAIDEQYF. The CDR3 DNA reads TGCAGCGTTGCCGAAGGGGCGATAGACGAGCAGTACTTC.

The chain couples TRBV29-1 to TRBJ2-3; weak D call: TRBD1 (5 bases). The CDR3 consists of 14 residues. Deletions cut 4 bases from V and 0 bases from J, with 11 bases between. Germline CDR1 reads SQVTM; CDR2 reads ANQGSEA. This chain's CDR3 is CSVAETASTDTQYF. DNA for the CDR3: TGCAGCGTTGCTGAGACAGCGAGCACAGATACGCAGTATTTT.

Only a few counts were recorded for this clone. The CDR3 region has the DNA TGTGCCTCGAAGCGCGACTACGAGCAGTACTTC. Protein product: CASKRDYEQYF. The chain recombines TRBV28 with TRBJ2-7; D is uncertain. CDR3 length: 11 amino acids. V was pared by 11 bases and J by 3 bases, with 11 bases between. CDR1 and CDR2 (germline): MDHEN, SYDVKM.

The chain links TRBV7-9 to TRBJ2-1, with TRBD2 matching 10 bases. V was clipped by 1 base and J by 5 bases; unmatched bases: 2. The CDR3 spans 15 residues. Germline V gene lookup returns CDR1 SEHNR and CDR2 FQNEAQ (reference sequence). CDR3 coding DNA: TGTGCCAGCAGCTTAGTTAGCGGGAGGAACAATGAGCAGTTCTTC. Protein: CASSLVSGRNNEQFF.

CDR3 amino acids: CASSVTGAAGYTF. CDR3 nucleotide sequence: TGTGCCAGCAGCGTTACAGGGGCGGCTGGCTACACCTTC. The genes are TRBV7-2 and TRBJ1-2; 7 bases agree with TRBD1. This CDR3 has 13 residues. The germline CDR1 and CDR2 sequences are SGHTA and FQGNSA. The trim removed 5 bases at V and 7 bases at J, leaving 7 bases unmatched.

V and J are TRBV19 and TRBJ2-4, with TRBD2 identical over 7 bases. The CDR3 totals 15 residues. J lost 7 bases, V lost 1 base, and 7 bases had no gene match. Germline V lookup: CDR1 LNHDA, CDR2 SQIVND (reference sequence). The CDR3 coding sequence is TGTGCCAGTAGTATAGCGGCGGGAGCGAGGAACATTCAGTACTTC. This translates into CASSIAAGARNIQYF.

The chain combines TRBV15 with TRBJ2-7, with D maybe TRBD2 (5 bases). The CDR3 length is 15 residues. Germline CDR1 is LNHNV and CDR2 is YYDKDF (reference sequence). V was cut by 3 bases and J by 7 bases, with 19 bases left in between. CDR3 in DNA: TGTGCCACCAGCAGGCCCTGGGGAGCCGCTGGGGAGCAGTACTTC. This codes for CATSRPWGAAGEQYF.

The chain combines TRBV2 with TRBJ2-7, with TRBD1 matching over 8 bases. Trimming cost V 8 bases and J 2 bases; bases outside gene matches: 8. Germline lookup yields CDR1 SNHLY and CDR2 FYNNEI. CDR3 length: 14 residues. DNA for the CDR3: TGTGCCAGCGACCCGGGACAGGTGACCTACGAGCAGTACTTC. Protein product: CASDPGQVTYEQYF.

The chain is built from TRBV6-1 and TRBJ2-5, with D perhaps TRBD2 (5 bases). The V end was cut by 2 bases, the J end by 3 bases, with 22 bases between. Germline values: CDR1 MNHNS, CDR2 SASEGT. This CDR3 contains 18 residues. Here the CDR3 DNA reads TGTGCCAGCAGTGAATTTGTAGTACCACTGACTAATGAAGAGACCCAGTACTTC. Its translation: CASSEFVVPLTNEETQYF.

This chain joins TRBV9 and TRBJ2-1, with 8 bases matching TRBD2. There are 11 residues in the CDR3. Germline values: CDR1 SGDLS, CDR2 YYNGEE. The J segment lost 9 bases and the V segment lost 6 bases, leaving 2 bases of the junction unmatched. The CDR3 region has the DNA TGTGCCAGCAATAGCGGGACTGAGCAGTTCTTC. Residues: CASNSGTEQFF.

This chain joins TRBV4-2 and TRBJ2-3, with 16 bases matching TRBD2. The length of the CDR3 is 19 residues. CDR1 and CDR2 (germline): LGHNA, YNFKEQ. The V segment lost 0 bases and the J segment 4 bases; nucleotides outside the gene matches: 7. The CDR3 sequence: CASSQDRGLAGGPSDTQYF. In DNA form, the CDR3 reads TGTGCCAGCAGCCAAGATCGGGGACTAGCGGGAGGGCCCTCAGATACGCAGTATTTT.

This clone was picked up one time. V and J are TRBV5-1 and TRBJ2-3, with TRBD2 matching 12 bases. From germline, CDR1 is SGHRS and CDR2 YFSETQ. The J segment lost 3 bases and the V segment lost 0 bases, leaving 2 bases of the junction unmatched. This CDR3 comprises 16 residues. Here the CDR3 DNA reads TGCGCCAGCAGCTTGGGACTAGCGGGAGTAACAGATACGCAGTATTTT. This gives the protein CASSLGLAGVTDTQYF.

This chain connects TRBV10-3 to TRBJ2-1, with 10 bases identical to TRBD2. Germline CDR1 reads ENHRY; CDR2 reads SYGVKD. J lost 6 bases, V lost 10 bases, and 9 bases had no gene match. This CDR3 contains 14 residues. In DNA form, the CDR3 reads TGTGCCACGAAAACTAGCGGGGAGCTCAATGAGCAGTTCTTC. Protein: CATKTSGELNEQFF.

This clone was counted a few times. This chain uses TRBV5-1 with TRBJ2-2, with unresolved D. This CDR3 is 14 amino acids long. Looked up from germline, CDR1 is SGHRS and CDR2 is YFSETQ. The V end lost 0 bases, the J end lost 2 bases, and 5 bases lay between the germline ends. The CDR3 reads CASSLDYNTGELFF. As DNA, the CDR3 is TGCGCCAGCAGCTTGGACTACAACACCGGGGAGCTGTTTTTT.

This clone showed up just once. The CDR3 nucleotides are TGTGCCAGCAGTTTAGCCCCCCTAGCGGGAGGGGAGCAGTTCTTC. Residues: CASSLAPLAGGEQFF. This chain links TRBV27 with TRBJ2-1, with 12 bases matching TRBD2. Germline CDR1 is MNHEY and CDR2 is SMNVEV (reference sequence). Unmatched junction bases numbered 6, after V lost 2 bases and J lost 10 bases. The CDR3 runs to 15 residues.

This clone was seen a handful of times. Additional DNA sequences in this sample encode the identical CDR3. The chain joins TRBV28 to TRBJ2-5; D is ambiguous. Trimming cost V 3 bases and J 5 bases, with 7 bases left between them. Germline assignment: CDR1 MDHEN and CDR2 SYDVKM. The length of the CDR3 is 12 residues. CDR3 in amino acids: CASSLLRETQYF. The CDR3 region has the DNA TGTGCCAGCAGTTTGCTGCGGGAGACCCAGTACTTC.

The count of this clone is one. The rearrangement uses TRBV7-9 and TRBJ1-2; the match to TRBD1 covers 7 bases. With V trimmed by 3 bases and J by 4 bases, 5 bases remained unmatched. Looked up from germline, CDR1 is SEHNR and CDR2 is FQNEAQ (reference sequence). The CDR3 loop spans 14 amino acids. The CDR3 DNA is TGTGCCAGCAGCTTTACGGGACAGATCTATGGCTACACCTTC. This sequence encodes CASSFTGQIYGYTF. Based on the CDR3 plus reference TRBV7-9 and TRBJ1-2, the full variable domain is DTGVSQNPRHKITKRGQNVTFRCDPISEHNRLYWYRQTLGQGPEFLTYFQNEAQLEKSRLLSDRFSAERPKGSFSTLEIQRTEQGDSAMYLCASSFTGQIYGYTFGSGTRLTVV.

This chain links TRBV11-2 with TRBJ1-1; D unresolved. V was clipped by 0 bases and J by 5 bases, with 10 bases between them. Per germline, CDR1 SGHAT and CDR2 FQNNGV. The CDR3 consists of 14 residues. This chain's CDR3 is CASSLDGGMTEAFF. The CDR3 DNA reads as TGTGCCAGCAGCTTAGACGGCGGGATGACTGAAGCTTTCTTT.

CDR3 DNA: TGTGCCAGCAGCTTGGGGGCGACAGACTATGGCTACACCTTC. Its translation: CASSLGATDYGYTF. The chain uses TRBV5-5 and TRBJ1-2; a weak D match, TRBD1 (5 bases). V lost 0 bases to trimming and J lost 3 bases, with 9 bases between them. The CDR3 is 14 amino acids. Germline V gene data show CDR1 as SGHKS and CDR2 as YYEKEE (reference sequence). Full variable domain (remainder filled in from reference TRBV5-5 and TRBJ1-2): DAGVTQSPTHLIKTRGQQVTLRCSPISGHKSVSWYQQVLGQGPQFIFQYYEKEERGRGNFPDRFSARQFPNYSSELNVNALLLGDSALYLCASSLGATDYGYTFGSGTRLTVV.

The chain is built from TRBV19 and TRBJ1-4; D not certain. Trimming removed 5 bases at V and 8 bases at J, with 15 bases between. In germline, CDR1 is LNHDA, CDR2 SQIVND (reference sequence). The CDR3 consists of 14 residues. The CDR3 region is CASSYPDLGEKLFF. The CDR3 DNA sequence: TGTGCCAGTAGTTACCCGGACCTAGGGGAAAAACTGTTTTTT.

The chain employs TRBV4-3 and TRBJ2-7; 10 bases map to TRBD2. Germline CDR1 LGHNA, CDR2 YSLEER. Trimming at V came to 4 bases and at J to 1 base, leaving 4 bases not matched to a gene. The CDR3 consists of 15 residues. The CDR3 bases are TGCGCCAGCAGCCTTGGACTAGCGGTTTCCTACGAGCAGTACTTC. Translation gives CASSLGLAVSYEQYF.

The genes are TRBV18 and TRBJ2-3; possibly TRBD2 for D (6 bases). V was pared by 3 bases and J by 4 bases, with 14 bases between. The germline gives CDR1 KGHSH, CDR2 LQKENI. The CDR3 has 15 amino acids. Here the CDR3 DNA reads TGTGCCAGCTCACCTACTACCGGGAGACCAGATACGCAGTATTTT. Encoded protein: CASSPTTGRPDTQYF.

This chain uses TRBV29-1 with TRBJ2-3, with 8 bases identical to TRBD2. The CDR3 runs to 13 residues. Looked up from germline, CDR1 is SQVTM and CDR2 is ANQGSEA. With 4 bases clipped from V and 4 bases from J, the junction kept 4 bases outside the gene matches. CDR3 loop: CSVGAGASDTQYF. For the CDR3, the DNA is TGCAGCGTTGGAGCGGGAGCATCAGATACGCAGTATTTT.